This T cell receptor beta chain emerged from a study of T cell repertoires in cytomegalovirus infection. Concerning this clonotype itself: Its antigen is still unknown. The junction departs from the called germline gene at one end, perhaps through a read error.

Via MiXCR, TCRdb re-called the reads, giving one row per CDR3 protein. The sample gives about 920,000 distinct CDR3 sequences, about a third of which show up once; roughly 13% is in the top ten. There are 15 residues in the CDR3. Looked up from germline, CDR1 is SSHAT and CDR2 is FNYEAQ (reference sequence). The V gene is TRBV7-7, the J gene TRBJ2-1, with D possibly TRBD2 on 6 matching bases. This clonotype was obtained from a human donor in good health (CMV status not recorded). Some clones in this sample may be carry-over from other donors' samples. Sequencing was performed on cultured CD8+ T cells from PBMCs, taken from culture after CMV antigen stimulation. The DNA of the CDR3 is TGTGCTAGCAGCTTGGCTGCGGGGACTGCGGGTGAGCAGTTCTTC. This sequence encodes CASSLAAGTAGEQFF. The variable domain in full, with the rest retrieved from reference TRBV7-7 and TRBJ2-1, is GAGVSQSPRYKVTKRGQDVTLRCDPISSHATLYWYQQALGQGPEFLTYFNYEAQPDKSGLPSDRFSAERPEGSISTLTIQRTEQRDSAMYRCASSLAAGTAGEQFFGPGTRLTVL.